The source of this TCR beta chain is a study of T-cell reconstitution after alpha-beta-depleted transplantation in children. Unique molecular identifiers were incorporated when the TCRbeta library was constructed. Each CDR3 protein gets one entry after TCRdb re-called the PCR reads with MiXCR. This sample has some 290,000 distinct CDR3 sequences, with more than 20% found just once. This clonotype showed up just a few times. The germline gives CDR1 SGHRS, CDR2 YFSETQ. The CDR3 sequence is 13 residues long. After removal of 7 bases from V and 4 bases from J, the junction contained 5 bases not matched to a gene.

The specimen was PBMCs, mostly from graft donor cells, collected 180 days after TCRalphabeta/CD19-depleted stem cell transplant. The chain has TRBV5-1 and TRBJ2-3; TRBD1 matches at 8 bases. The receptor's source is a male patient under 18 who had a stem cell transplant for acute lymphoblastic leukemia, so the T cells may come from the graft donor. CDR3 sequence (DNA): TGCGCCAGCTCGCAGGACAGGGCAGATACGCAGTATTTT. This encodes CASSQDRADTQYF.